Following are 7 T cell receptor beta chains from one sample sequenced in a study of T cell changes during pregnancy in multiple sclerosis. Data came from immunoSEQ multiplex PCR; TCRdb stores just in-frame clones and leaves some out. The repertoire has some 60,000 clones, 93% of them found once; the top ten carry roughly 1.8%. Specimen: peripheral blood, collected after pregnancy. All receptors come from a female donor with multiple sclerosis, enrolled in a pregnancy study.

The J gene is TRBJ2-7, the V gene TRBV2; no clear D. The CDR3 sequence is 16 residues long. Germline-derived CDR1 and CDR2 are SNHLY and FYNNEI. Deletions cut 4 bases from V and 0 bases from J, with 16 bases between. The chain's CDR3 is CASSGGEGFPSYEQYF. CDR3 sequence (DNA): TGTGCCAGCAGTGGAGGAGAAGGCTTCCCCTCCTACGAGCAGTACTTC.

The chain has TRBV30 and TRBJ2-7, with 9 bases matching TRBD2. V lost 2 bases, J lost 2 bases, and 7 bases stayed unmatched. The germline V gene has CDR1 GTSNPN and CDR2 SVGIG (reference sequence). CDR3 length: 15 residues. In DNA, the CDR3 is TGTGCCTGGAGTCGCCTAGCGGGGATTGCCTACGAGCAGTACTTC. This translates into CAWSRLAGIAYEQYF. The complete variable domain, with remaining parts taken from reference TRBV30 and TRBJ2-7, reads SQTIHQWPATLVQPVGSPLSLECTVEGTSNPNLYWYRQAAGRGLQLLFYSVGIGQISSEVPQNLSASRPQDRQFILSSKKLLLSDSGFYLCAWSRLAGIAYEQYFGPGTRLTVT.

The rearrangement uses TRBV9 and TRBJ2-5; 9 bases match TRBD1. The CDR3 is made up of 15 amino acids. The germline CDR1 and CDR2 sequences are SGDLS and YYNGEE. Trimming took 3 bases from V and 3 from J; bases not matched to a gene: 6. The CDR3: CASSAGDREEETQYF. For the CDR3, the DNA is TGTGCCAGCAGCGCGGGGGACAGGGAGGAAGAGACCCAGTACTTC.

The chain employs TRBV7-8 and TRBJ2-3; 12 positions agree with TRBD2. This CDR3 has 16 amino acids. Trimming removed 5 bases from V and 5 bases from J; junction bases left unmatched: 8. Germline loops: CDR1 SGHVS, CDR2 FQNEAQ. CDR3: CASSQKPGLAGDTQYF. The CDR3 DNA sequence: TGTGCCAGCAGCCAGAAACCGGGACTAGCGGGAGATACGCAGTATTTT.

J is TRBJ2-7 and V is TRBV29-1; maybe TRBD1 (6 bases). Germline CDR1 is SQVTM and CDR2 is ANQGSEA. CDR3 length equals 13 residues. Trimming stripped 5 bases from V and 0 bases from J, with 11 bases between. The CDR3 region is CSVTAGDSYEQYF. CDR3 nucleotide sequence: TGCAGCGTTACGGCAGGGGACTCCTACGAGCAGTACTTC.

This clone was detected only a few times. This chain connects TRBV5-1 to TRBJ1-1, with D uncertain. Trimming took off 1 base at V and 1 base at J, with 5 bases between the two ends. The CDR3 has 13 residues. The V gene's germline CDR1 is SGHRS and CDR2 YFSETQ. CDR3 bases: TGCGCCAGCAGCTTGCTGGCGAACACTGAAGCTTTCTTT. Its protein product is CASSLLANTEAFF.

The chain links TRBV7-2 to TRBJ2-7; TRBD2 matches 11 bases. The germline V gene encodes CDR1 SGHTA and CDR2 FQGNSA. The CDR3 loop spans 15 amino acids. The junction had 6 bases not matched to a gene; V was cut back by 5 bases and J by 3 bases. The CDR3 sequence: CASSPGTSGHYEQYF. In nucleotides, the CDR3 is TGTGCCAGCAGCCCCGGGACTAGCGGCCACTACGAGCAGTACTTC.